These 26 T cell receptor beta chains were all obtained from the same sample, sequenced in a study of metastatic and nonmetastatic thyroid tumors. Using MiXCR, TCRdb reanalyzed the PCR reads. The table lists 20,000 to 25,000 clones, approximately 30% of them singletons, with 5.4% in the top ten. Among the patients, none had received any treatment before thyroid surgery. The material sequenced was tumor tissue. Every receptor here comes from a female donor with papillary thyroid cancer or a benign thyroid nodule (not recorded which). Some clones in this sample may be carry-over from other donors' samples.

The chain employs TRBV5-1 and TRBJ2-5, with 7 positions matching TRBD1. CDR3 length: 16 amino acids. V shed 2 bases, J shed 4 bases, and the junction held 11 bases outside the gene matches. Germline loops: CDR1 SGHRS, CDR2 YFSETQ. The CDR3, as DNA: TGCGCCAGCAGCTTCGGAAATACAGGGGTGGCAGAGACCCAGTACTTC. Amino acids: CASSFGNTGVAETQYF. The complete variable domain, with remaining parts taken from reference TRBV5-1 and TRBJ2-5, reads KAGVTQTPRYLIKTRGQQVTLSCSPISGHRSVSWYQQTPGQGLQFLFEYFSETQRNKGNFPGRFSGRQFSNSRSEMNVSTLELGDSALYLCASSFGNTGVAETQYFGPGTRLLVL.

With respect to this clone: A junction boundary mismatches the germline segment, possibly from a read error. The chain links TRBV4-2 to TRBJ2-2; 14 nucleotides agree with TRBD2. This CDR3 contains 19 residues. Germline loops: CDR1 LGHNA, CDR2 YNFKEQ. The CDR3 loop is CASTETGTSGGRNTWELFF. The CDR3, as DNA: TGTGCCAGCACTGAAACCGGGACTAGCGGGGGCCGGAACACCTGGGAGCTGTTTTTT.

The V and J genes are TRBV5-1 and TRBJ2-5, with 10 bases that match TRBD2. J gave up 14 bases and V 0 bases, and 16 bases lay outside the gene matches. Germline CDR1 reads SGHRS; CDR2 reads YFSETQ. This CDR3 contains 16 residues. The CDR3 region is CASSLASGGLGETKYF. The CDR3 DNA reads TGCGCCAGCAGCTTGGCTAGCGGGGGCCTCGGGGAGACCAAATACTTC.

The chain employs TRBV5-1 and TRBJ2-5; D gene uncertain. Trimming left V 0 bases short and J 2 bases short, with 17 bases between. CDR1 SGHRS and CDR2 YFSETQ come from the germline V gene. The CDR3 spans 17 residues. The CDR3 region is CASSLGPGVIEQETQYF. DNA of the CDR3: TGCGCCAGCAGCTTGGGTCCTGGGGTGATTGAGCAAGAGACCCAGTACTTC.

This clone was detected only a few times. A much more abundant neighbour one base away suggests this may be a read error. The gene calls are TRBV5-1 and TRBJ2-7, with a possible D match to TRBD2 (6 bases). Germline values: CDR1 SGHRS, CDR2 YFSETQ. Trimming removed 8 bases from V and 5 bases from J, with 20 bases in between. The CDR3 is 14 amino acids. The CDR3 loop reads CARRRGGPRDEQYF. The CDR3 nucleotides read TGCGCCAGAAGGCGTGGAGGGCCCAGAGACGAGCAGTACTTC.

Many counts were recorded for this clone. The CDR3 reads CASSPHPAENTYNEQFF. The CDR3 DNA sequence: TGCGCCAGCAGCCCACACCCGGCCGAGAACACCTACAATGAGCAGTTCTTC. This chain joins TRBV5-1 and TRBJ2-1; D call uncertain. The V and J ends lost 4 bases and 2 bases respectively, with 19 bases between them. The CDR3 spans 17 residues. The germline CDR1 and CDR2 sequences are SGHRS and YFSETQ.

This clone was seen at least ten times. The rearrangement uses TRBV3-1 and TRBJ1-2, with D unclear. The CDR3 is made up of 12 amino acids. Between the trimmed V and J ends, which lost 5 bases and 0 bases, there was a span of 4 bases. The germline CDR1 and CDR2 sequences are LGHDT and YNNKEL (reference sequence). DNA for the CDR3: TGTGCCAGCAGCGCTTCTAACTATGGCTACACCTTC. It codes for CASSASNYGYTF.

This clone appeared many times. The chain employs TRBV7-2 and TRBJ1-1, with 7 bases identical to TRBD1. Germline V lookup: CDR1 SGHTA, CDR2 FQGNSA. This CDR3 is built from 13 residues. J gave up 7 bases and V 2 bases, and 4 bases lay outside the gene matches. CDR3 region: CASSLRGGLEAFF. The CDR3 nucleotides are TGTGCCAGCAGCTTAAGAGGGGGCCTTGAAGCTTTCTTT.

This clone was seen a few times. An end of the junction does not agree with germline; a read error may underlie this. Additional DNA sequences in this sample encode the identical CDR3. The V and J genes are TRBV2 and TRBJ1-4, with D hard to call. The CDR3 is 11 residues long. Germline CDR1 and CDR2: SNHLY and FYNNEI. The DNA for the CDR3 is TGCGCCAGCGGTTGGAGTGAAAAACTTTTTTTT. Translating it yields CASGWSEKLFF.

Only a few counts were recorded for this clone. The rearrangement links TRBV6-2 or TRBV6-3 to TRBJ2-7, with D perhaps matching TRBD1 (6 bases). CDR1 MNHEY and CDR2 SVGEGT come from the germline V gene. The length of the CDR3 is 13 residues. V was shortened by 11 bases and J by 3 bases, with 17 bases between the two germline ends. The CDR3 region is CAGRQGINYEQYF. In DNA form, the CDR3 reads TGTGCCGGACGGCAGGGGATTAACTACGAGCAGTACTTC.

This clone has only a few counts. The rearrangement joins TRBV10-3 to TRBJ2-3; D possibly corresponds to TRBD1 (6 bases). The germline gives CDR1 ENHRY, CDR2 SYGVKD. V gave up 6 bases and J gave up 0 bases, with 13 bases separating them. This CDR3 spans 15 amino acids. CDR3 in amino acids: CAISLGGMSTDTQYF. In DNA, the CDR3 is TGTGCCATCAGCCTAGGGGGAATGAGCACAGATACGCAGTATTTT.

The chain recombines TRBV11-2 with TRBJ2-7, with D possibly being TRBD1 or TRBD2 (6 bases each). The V end lost 0 bases, the J end lost 9 bases, and 12 bases lay between the germline ends. Germline CDR1 is SGHAT and CDR2 is FQNNGV. The CDR3 contains 13 residues. This CDR3 is CASSLENGGRQYF. CDR3 DNA: TGTGCCAGCAGCTTAGAGAACGGGGGCCGGCAGTACTTC.

The genes are TRBV5-8 and TRBJ2-7, with 7 bases fitting TRBD1. The V and J ends lost 3 bases and 2 bases, in that order; junction bases with no gene match: 8. This CDR3 region has 15 residues. Germline assignment: CDR1 SGHTS and CDR2 YDEGEE. The CDR3: CASSSSGTAPYEQYF. CDR3 DNA sequence: TGTGCCAGCAGCTCATCCGGGACAGCGCCCTACGAGCAGTACTTC.

At least ten counts were recorded for this clone. A much larger clone sits a single nucleotide away, making a read error possible. The chain is built from TRBV12-3 or TRBV12-4 and TRBJ2-3; no firm D call. The CDR3 is 11 residues long. CDR3 bases: TGTGCCAGCAGCTCCCTTGTAGTGTGTGATTTT. It yields the protein CASSSLVVCDF.

Details on this clone: The junction differs from germline at one of its ends, possibly a read error. The chain employs TRBV3-1 and TRBJ2-1, with D tentatively TRBD2 (5 bases). Germline V gene lookup returns CDR1 LGHDT and CDR2 YNNKEL (reference sequence). This CDR3 is built from 15 residues. This CDR3 reads CASSQDLRVSGLPLF. As DNA, the CDR3 is TGTGCCAGCAGCCAAGATCTGCGGGTATCTGGGTTACCCCTCTTC.

The chain combines TRBV4-2 with TRBJ2-2, with D perhaps TRBD1 (6 bases). This CDR3 contains 18 residues. Germline CDR1 reads LGHNA; CDR2 reads YNFKEQ. V lost 3 bases and J lost 7, with 24 bases in between. The CDR3 reads CASSHFLVVVGAVGELFF. The CDR3 bases are TGTGCCAGCAGCCATTTCTTAGTGGTGGTGGGGGCAGTCGGGGAGCTGTTTTTT.

This clone was found a few times. The chain recombines TRBV12-3 or TRBV12-4 with TRBJ2-7; 8 bases agree with TRBD2. The trim removed 6 bases at V and 6 bases at J, leaving 4 bases unmatched. This CDR3 has 12 residues. The CDR3 nucleotides are TGTGCCAGCAGAGGGACTAGTCTCGAGCAGTACTTC. This gives the protein CASRGTSLEQYF.

The chain couples TRBV2 to TRBJ2-1; 7 nucleotides line up with TRBD1. V lost 6 bases to trimming and J lost 4 bases; unmatched junction nucleotides: 9. CDR1 is SNHLY, CDR2 FYNNEI, per germline. This CDR3 has 15 amino acids. As DNA, the CDR3 is TGTGCCAGCAGGTCTGACAGGGCCCTTTACAATGAGCAGTTCTTC. Translation: CASRSDRALYNEQFF.

The table lists this clone with a few counts. The V call is TRBV6-6, the J call TRBJ2-1; 13 bases line up with TRBD2. CDR1 is MNHNY and CDR2 is SVGAGI in the germline V gene (reference sequence). The V segment lost 5 bases and the J segment 6 bases; nucleotides outside the gene matches: 13. This CDR3 is 18 amino acids long. This CDR3 reads CASSPGTSGEPPFNEQFF. CDR3 DNA sequence: TGTGCCAGCAGTCCTGGGACTAGCGGGGAGCCCCCTTTCAATGAGCAGTTCTTC.

Comment on this clone: It may be a read error: a sequence one base away is much more abundant. The CDR3 region is CASSLRGVGGTDTQYF. CDR3 nucleotides: TGCGCCAGCAGCCTTAGGGGTGTCGGAGGCACAGATACGCAGTATTTT. V and J are TRBV6-2 or TRBV6-3 and TRBJ2-3; possibly TRBD1 for D (5 bases). CDR1 is MNHEY and CDR2 is SVGEGT in the germline V gene. CDR3 length: 16 amino acids.

This clone was picked up many times. The chain has TRBV5-1 and TRBJ2-7; D is unclear. The germline V gene encodes CDR1 SGHRS and CDR2 YFSETQ. The CDR3 covers 13 residues. Trimming cost V 5 bases and J 2 bases, with 11 bases left between them. Here the CDR3 DNA reads TGCGCCAGCAGTTCCGACACTGCCTACGAGCAGTACTTC. Amino acids: CASSSDTAYEQYF.

As DNA, the CDR3 is TGCAGTGCTGTCGGGACTAGCGGGAAATACAATGAGCAGTTCTTC. Amino acids: CSAVGTSGKYNEQFF. The chain is built from TRBV20-1 and TRBJ2-1, with 13 bases lining up with TRBD2. This CDR3 is 15 amino acids long. The trim removed 5 bases at V and 4 bases at J, leaving 5 bases unmatched. The V gene's germline CDR1 is DFQATT and CDR2 SNEGSKA (reference sequence).

The V call is TRBV20-1, the J call TRBJ2-3, with 10 bases aligning to TRBD2. Looked up from germline, CDR1 is DFQATT and CDR2 is SNEGSKA (reference sequence). CDR3 length equals 14 residues. With V trimmed by 6 bases and J by 0 bases, 3 bases remained unmatched. The CDR3 reads CSALTSGSTDTQYF. CDR3 in DNA: TGCAGTGCCCTGACTAGCGGGAGCACAGATACGCAGTATTTT.

This clone appeared many times. The sample contains more than one DNA sequence encoding this CDR3. The chain couples TRBV7-2 to TRBJ1-4, with a possible D match to TRBD1 (5 bases). The V gene's germline CDR1 is SGHTA and CDR2 FQGNSA. This CDR3 region has 16 residues. Deletions cut 0 bases from V and 4 bases from J, with 12 bases between. Here the CDR3 DNA reads TGTGCCAGCAGCTTAGCCCCCCTGGGGGATAATGAAAAACTGTTTTTT. Its protein product is CASSLAPLGDNEKLFF.

This clone was observed at least ten times. The CDR3 is CASSEGFGGEQYF. In DNA form, the CDR3 reads TGTGCCAGCAGTGAAGGGTTCGGGGGCGAGCAGTACTTC. The chain recombines TRBV5-6 with TRBJ2-7; weak D call: TRBD2 (6 bases). V gave up 5 bases and J gave up 6 bases, with 15 bases separating them. The CDR3 runs 13 residues. CDR1 is SGHDT, CDR2 YYEEEE, per germline.

This clone was observed many times. J is TRBJ2-6 and V is TRBV27; D perhaps matches TRBD2 (6 bases). The ends were cut back, 1 base at V and 0 bases at J, with 19 bases in the middle. Germline values: CDR1 MNHEY, CDR2 SMNVEV (reference sequence). The CDR3 covers 20 residues. In DNA form, the CDR3 reads TGTGCCAGCAGTTTATATGGGGTGGGTGCGCGGGGCTCTGGGGCCAACGTCCTGACTTTC. The encoded protein is CASSLYGVGARGSGANVLTF.